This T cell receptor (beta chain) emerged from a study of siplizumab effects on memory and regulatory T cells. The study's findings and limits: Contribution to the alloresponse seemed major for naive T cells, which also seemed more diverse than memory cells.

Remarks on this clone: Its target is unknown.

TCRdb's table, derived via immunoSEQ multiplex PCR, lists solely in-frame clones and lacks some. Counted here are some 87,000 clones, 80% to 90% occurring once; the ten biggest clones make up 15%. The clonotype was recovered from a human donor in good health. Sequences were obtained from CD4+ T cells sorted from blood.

As DNA, the CDR3 is TGTGCCAGCAGCCCCCCCCCTAGCGGGAGGGGCACCGGGGAGCTGTTTTTT. Its translation is CASSPPPSGRGTGELFF. The chain is built from TRBV7-2 and TRBJ2-2, with TRBD2 matching over 12 bases. Germline trimming cut 5 bases from V and 4 bases from J; bases unmatched to any gene: 8. The V gene's germline CDR1 is SGHTA and CDR2 FQGNSA. The CDR3 runs to 17 residues.